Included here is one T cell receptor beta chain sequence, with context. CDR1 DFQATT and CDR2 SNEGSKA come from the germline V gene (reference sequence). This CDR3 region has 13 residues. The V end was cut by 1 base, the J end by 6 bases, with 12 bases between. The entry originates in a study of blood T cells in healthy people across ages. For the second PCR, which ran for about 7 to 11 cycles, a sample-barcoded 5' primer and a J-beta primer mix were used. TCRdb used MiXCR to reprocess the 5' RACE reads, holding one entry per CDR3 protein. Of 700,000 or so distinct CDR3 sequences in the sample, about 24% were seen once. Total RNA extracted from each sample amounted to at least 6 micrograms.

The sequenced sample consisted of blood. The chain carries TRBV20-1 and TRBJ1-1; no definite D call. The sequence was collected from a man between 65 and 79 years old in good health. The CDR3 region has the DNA TGCAGTGCTAGAGCAACCCCCAGGTCTGAAGCTTTCTTT. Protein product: CSARATPRSEAFF.